The 27 T cell receptor beta chains below all came from one sample that was sequenced in a study of CD8 T cells in Susac syndrome. When the RNA was reverse transcribed, random hexamers were used with an input of about 0.5 to 1 ug. Each CDR3 protein gets one entry after TCRdb re-called the immunoSEQ multiplex PCR reads with MiXCR. The sample lists about 120,000 distinct CDR3 sequences, approximately 94% occurring once. Input material: CD4+ T cells from PBMCs. The receptors come from a human donor in good health.

This rearrangement joins TRBV29-1 to TRBJ2-5, with 7 nucleotides matching TRBD1. CDR1 is SQVTM, CDR2 ANQGSEA, per germline. V trimming: 7 bases; J trimming: 4 bases; junction bases outside the gene matches: 6. CDR3 size: 12 residues. The CDR3 coding sequence is TGCAGCGGCCAGACAGGGCGAGAGACCCAGTACTTC. As protein: CSGQTGRETQYF.

The chain joins TRBV19 to TRBJ1-1; 9 bases line up with TRBD1. The J segment lost 0 bases and the V segment lost 6 bases, leaving 2 bases of the junction unmatched. Germline CDR1 is LNHDA and CDR2 is SQIVND (reference sequence). This CDR3 has 14 amino acids. CDR3 protein: CASRDRGVNTEAFF. DNA of the CDR3: TGTGCCAGTAGGGACAGGGGCGTGAACACTGAAGCTTTCTTT.

This chain joins TRBV6-1 and TRBJ1-5; 10 bases map to TRBD1. Germline V CDR1 and CDR2: MNHNS, SASEGT. The ends lost 5 bases at V and 8 bases at J; junction bases unmatched: 15. There are 17 residues in the CDR3. CDR3 region: CASSTGGDRGTREPQHF. In DNA form, the CDR3 reads TGTGCCAGCAGTACCGGAGGGGACAGGGGTACTAGGGAGCCCCAGCATTTT.

The V and J genes are TRBV28 and TRBJ1-5; 7 bases agree with TRBD1. Trimming cost V 4 bases and J 7 bases; bases outside gene matches: 10. There are 15 residues in the CDR3. Per germline, CDR1 MDHEN and CDR2 SYDVKM. CDR3 DNA: TGTGCCAGCAGTTCCCCCGACAGGGATGACCAGCCCCAGCATTTT. It encodes CASSSPDRDDQPQHF. Full variable domain (remainder filled in from reference TRBV28 and TRBJ1-5): DVKVTQSSRYLVKRTGEKVFLECVQDMDHENMFWYRQDPGLGLRLIYFSYDVKMKEKGDIPEGYSVSREKKERFSLILESASTNQTSMYLCASSSPDRDDQPQHFGDGTRLSIL.

V usage is TRBV7-9 and J usage is TRBJ2-3; weak D call: TRBD2 (6 bases). The germline V and J ends were trimmed by 5 bases and 0 bases, with 15 bases remaining between them. Germline lookup yields CDR1 SEHNR and CDR2 FQNEAQ (reference sequence). This CDR3 spans 16 amino acids. The CDR3, as DNA: TGTGCCAGCAGCATCCTCGGGACTCTTAGCACAGATACGCAGTATTTT. This sequence encodes CASSILGTLSTDTQYF. The whole variable domain, remainder taken from reference TRBV7-9 and TRBJ2-3, is DTGVSQNPRHKITKRGQNVTFRCDPISEHNRLYWYRQTLGQGPEFLTYFQNEAQLEKSRLLSDRFSAERPKGSFSTLEIQRTEQGDSAMYLCASSILGTLSTDTQYFGPGTRLTVL.

The chain carries TRBV28 and TRBJ1-6, with D hard to call. V was shortened by 6 bases and J by 10 bases, with 16 bases between the two germline ends. The germline CDR1 and CDR2 sequences are MDHEN and SYDVKM. This CDR3 is 14 amino acids long. CDR3 sequence reads: CASSPPGGRSPLHF. Written as DNA, the CDR3 is TGTGCCAGCAGCCCCCCTGGCGGCCGCTCACCCCTCCACTTT.

V gene TRBV3-1 combines with J gene TRBJ2-3, with D possibly being TRBD2 (5 bases). The germline V gene encodes CDR1 LGHDT and CDR2 YNNKEL (reference sequence). Trimming pared 4 bases from V and 7 bases from J, leaving 9 bases between. This CDR3 is 12 amino acids long. CDR3 residues: CASSPTGNTQYF. Written as DNA, the CDR3 is TGTGCCAGCAGCCCGACGGGGAATACGCAGTATTTT.

This clonotype is a singleton in its sample. The genes are TRBV27 and TRBJ2-7, with 11 nucleotides matching TRBD1. The CDR3 runs to 15 residues. V shed 3 bases, J shed 6 bases, and the junction held 7 bases outside the gene matches. Germline V CDR1 and CDR2: MNHEY, SMNVEV (reference sequence). The CDR3 DNA reads as TGTGCCAGCAGTTTTTTAAGGACAGGGGGCGGCGAGCAGTACTTC. Amino acids: CASSFLRTGGGEQYF.

Written as DNA, the CDR3 is TGCAGCGCCCTGATCGGGCAGGAGACCCAGTACTTC. Protein: CSALIGQETQYF. The chain carries TRBV29-1 and TRBJ2-5, with unresolved D. This CDR3 spans 12 amino acids. With 7 bases removed from V and 5 bases from J, the gap between germline ends came to 14 bases. The V gene's germline CDR1 is SQVTM and CDR2 ANQGSEA.

The chain joins TRBV7-9 to TRBJ2-5, with no clear D. Germline V gives CDR1 SEHNR, CDR2 FQNEAQ (reference sequence). The V and J ends lost 2 bases and 2 bases respectively, with 12 bases between them. The CDR3 has 15 residues. CDR3: CASSLSSVPQETQYF. The CDR3 DNA follows: TGTGCCAGCAGCTTATCATCGGTTCCACAAGAGACCCAGTACTTC.

The chain couples TRBV9 to TRBJ2-2; D is unresolved. The CDR3 covers 15 residues. Germline CDR1 is SGDLS and CDR2 is YYNGEE. With 0 bases removed from V and 0 bases from J, the gap between germline ends came to 6 bases. CDR3 DNA sequence: TGTGCCAGCAGCGTAGGCCCCTCGAACACCGGGGAGCTGTTTTTT. As protein: CASSVGPSNTGELFF.

The rearrangement uses TRBV5-4 and TRBJ2-2, with D perhaps matching TRBD1 or TRBD2 (5 bases each). CDR3 length equals 15 residues. With 2 bases removed from V and 5 bases from J, the gap between germline ends came to 13 bases. Germline V CDR1 and CDR2: SGHNT, YYREEE (reference sequence). This chain's CDR3 is CASSLEGRLTGELFF. The CDR3 DNA is TGTGCCAGCAGCTTAGAGGGGCGCCTGACCGGGGAGCTGTTTTTT.

The V and J genes are TRBV7-2 and TRBJ2-7; 12 bases are shared with TRBD2. The germline CDR1 and CDR2 sequences are SGHTA and FQGNSA. J lost 7 bases, V lost 5 bases, and 9 bases had no gene match. The CDR3 is 15 amino acids. CDR3 nucleotides: TGTGCCAGCAGCCGGACTAGCGGGACTCTGGGGGAGCAGTACTTC. This encodes CASSRTSGTLGEQYF. Full variable domain (rest looked up from reference TRBV7-2 and TRBJ2-7): GAGVSQSPSNKVTEKGKDVELRCDPISGHTALYWYRQSLGQGLEFLIYFQGNSAPDKSGLPSDRFSAERTGGSVSTLTIQRTQQEDSAVYLCASSRTSGTLGEQYFGPGTRLTVT.

The gene calls are TRBV12-3 or TRBV12-4 and TRBJ2-7, with D possibly TRBD1 on 6 matching bases. The CDR3 is made up of 14 amino acids. The ends were cut back, 2 bases at V and 5 bases at J, with 13 bases in the middle. CDR3 region: CASSLTGINHEQYF. The CDR3 DNA follows: TGTGCCAGCAGTTTAACAGGGATTAACCACGAGCAGTACTTC.

This clonotype has only one observation. V is TRBV9 and J is TRBJ2-6, with D perhaps TRBD2 (5 bases). The CDR3 consists of 15 residues. V was shortened by 5 bases and J by 0 bases, with 9 bases between the two germline ends. The germline V gene encodes CDR1 SGDLS and CDR2 YYNGEE. The CDR3 sequence: CASSKRGSGANVLTF. The CDR3 nucleotides read TGTGCCAGCAGTAAACGGGGCTCTGGGGCCAACGTCCTGACTTTC.

This chain uses TRBV10-2 with TRBJ1-5; D unresolved. From germline, CDR1 is WSHSY and CDR2 SAAADI. V was pared by 5 bases and J by 0 bases, with 8 bases between. This CDR3 contains 14 residues. The CDR3 bases are TGCGCCAGCAGTCAAGCCCTTAGCAATCAGCCCCAGCATTTT. This encodes CASSQALSNQPQHF.

The chain uses TRBV7-8 and TRBJ1-2; D call uncertain. Germline assignment: CDR1 SGHVS and CDR2 FQNEAQ. CDR3 size: 15 residues. Between the trimmed V and J ends, which lost 4 bases and 8 bases, there was a span of 20 bases. CDR3 sequence (DNA): TGTGCCAGCAGCTACGGGCCCTCTCGGGCGGCGGGCTACACCTTC. This codes for CASSYGPSRAAGYTF.

V and J are TRBV2 and TRBJ2-3; 9 bases align to TRBD2. This CDR3 is 15 amino acids long. V shed 5 bases and J 4 bases; nucleotides not matched to a gene: 7. Germline CDR1 reads SNHLY; CDR2 reads FYNNEI. CDR3 nucleotides: TGTGCCAGCAGTTCCAGCGGGAGGATAGCAGATACGCAGTATTTT. It codes for CASSSSGRIADTQYF.

The J gene is TRBJ1-1, the V gene TRBV28; no clear D. V was trimmed by 3 bases and J by 5 bases, leaving 13 bases between them. CDR1 and CDR2 (germline): MDHEN, SYDVKM. The CDR3 runs 14 residues. CDR3: CASSLGSRWTEAFF. Here the CDR3 DNA reads TGTGCCAGCAGTTTGGGAAGCCGGTGGACTGAAGCTTTCTTT.

The J gene is TRBJ2-3, the V gene TRBV6-1; D not certain. Trimming shortened V by 0 bases and J by 4 bases, and 2 bases separated the two germline ends. Germline loops: CDR1 MNHNS, CDR2 SASEGT. The CDR3 consists of 12 residues. CDR3 amino acids: CASSEAADTQYF. Here the CDR3 DNA reads TGTGCCAGCAGTGAAGCGGCAGATACGCAGTATTTT.

The chain links TRBV11-1 to TRBJ2-7; 11 nucleotides agree with TRBD1. CDR3 length: 21 amino acids. CDR1 and CDR2 (germline): SGHAT, FQDESV (reference sequence). V was clipped by 3 bases and J by 2 bases; unmatched bases: 21. CDR3 DNA sequence: TGTGCCAGCAGCTTCTTGTCCGCCCGGGACAGGGGGAACCATACCCCCTACGAGCAGTACTTC. Its protein is CASSFLSARDRGNHTPYEQYF. Complete variable domain (other parts from reference TRBV11-1 and TRBJ2-7): EAEVAQSPRYKITEKSQAVAFWCDPISGHATLYWYRQILGQGPELLVQFQDESVVDDSQLPKDRFSAERLKGVDSTLKIQPAELGDSAMYLCASSFLSARDRGNHTPYEQYFGPGTRLTVT.

This clonotype was observed a few times. The chain combines TRBV29-1 with TRBJ2-7; 10 positions match TRBD1. J lost 4 bases, V lost 6 bases, and 6 bases had no gene match. Per germline, CDR1 SQVTM and CDR2 ANQGSEA. The CDR3 runs to 13 residues. In DNA form, the CDR3 reads TGCAGCGTCGGGACAGGGGAACTGTACGAGCAGTACTTC. It specifies CSVGTGELYEQYF.

The chain links TRBV30 to TRBJ1-5, with D unclear. This CDR3 spans 14 amino acids. Per the germline V gene, CDR1 is GTSNPN and CDR2 is SVGIG (reference sequence). Trimming shortened V by 1 base and J by 4 bases, and 11 bases separated the two germline ends. DNA for the CDR3: TGTGCCTGGAGTGCGGGGTCCGGGAATCAGCCCCAGCATTTT. This codes for CAWSAGSGNQPQHF.

The genes are TRBV9 and TRBJ2-2; 12 bases align to TRBD2. Germline V lookup: CDR1 SGDLS, CDR2 YYNGEE. The J segment lost 5 bases and the V segment lost 4 bases, leaving 6 bases of the junction unmatched. There are 16 residues in the CDR3. The CDR3 sequence: CASSPVLAGGTGELFF. The CDR3 DNA is TGTGCCAGCAGCCCCGTACTAGCGGGAGGTACCGGGGAGCTGTTTTTT.

J is TRBJ2-5 and V is TRBV7-2; 7 bases are a match to TRBD2. This CDR3 has 16 residues. Looked up from germline, CDR1 is SGHTA and CDR2 is FQGNSA. The ends lost 5 bases at V and 0 bases at J; junction bases unmatched: 9. CDR3 in DNA: TGTGCCAGCAGCCCCCGACTAGCAGTGTACCAAGAGACCCAGTACTTC. Its translation: CASSPRLAVYQETQYF.

Here the CDR3 reads CSAGRRELNQPQHF. DNA for the CDR3: TGCAGTGCTGGCCGGAGGGAACTCAATCAGCCCCAGCATTTT. V and J are TRBV20-1 and TRBJ1-5; D ambiguous. The ends were cut back, 5 bases at V and 3 bases at J, with 14 bases in the middle. The CDR3 is 14 residues long. The germline V gene has CDR1 DFQATT and CDR2 SNEGSKA (reference sequence).

The chain couples TRBV10-3 to TRBJ1-2; no clear D. Deletions cut 3 bases from V and 4 bases from J, with 12 bases between. CDR3 length: 14 residues. CDR1 and CDR2 (germline): ENHRY, SYGVKD. The CDR3 sequence is CAISEEGRSYGYTF. The CDR3, as DNA: TGTGCCATCAGTGAAGAGGGAAGGAGCTATGGCTACACCTTC.